The present T cell receptor beta chain was sequenced within a study of OX40 agonist ivuxolimab in advanced cancers. About the study: A partial response was reached by three patients: one with hepatocellular carcinoma and two with cutaneous melanoma.

The CDR3 totals 13 residues. Germline V CDR1 and CDR2: SGHAT, FQNNGV. V lost 1 base and J 8 bases, leaving 8 bases between the germline ends. Using immunoSEQ multiplex PCR, the repertoire was profiled, and TCRdb retains in-frame clones only, with some absent. The table lists fewer than 80,000 clones, approximately 85% of them singletons, with over 4.5% in the top ten. Peripheral blood came from all dose cohorts at three timepoints. This clone was counted a single time. Sequences were derived from CD4+ or CD8+ T cells sorted from blood, sampled in a trial of the OX40 agonist ivuxolimab. This clonotype was sampled from an adult with an advanced solid tumor such as melanoma, head and neck, liver or kidney cancer. This chain connects TRBV11-2 to TRBJ2-2, with D unclear. The chain's CDR3 is CASSLAKPGELFF. DNA of the CDR3: TGTGCCAGCAGCTTAGCGAAGCCGGGGGAGCTGTTTTTT.